These 15 T cell receptor beta chains originate from one sample sequenced in a study of shared clonotypes between healthy human individuals. The repertoire was sequenced with immunoSEQ multiplex PCR; TCRdb's copy has only in-frame clones and lacks some. Of roughly 2.5 million clones in the sample, approximately 94% are singletons; the top ten hold under 0.15%. Sequencing was done on a sample of naive CD4+ T cells sorted from blood. Subset defined: CD45RA+ positively selected. The origin of the receptors is a man between 18 and 35 years old in good health.

The chain recombines TRBV9 with TRBJ1-2, with 8 nucleotides matching TRBD1. Trimming cost V 0 bases and J 6 bases; bases outside gene matches: 7. From germline, CDR1 is SGDLS and CDR2 YYNGEE. The CDR3 extends over 15 amino acids. CDR3 residues: CASSVGAGGANGYTF. The CDR3 region has the DNA TGTGCCAGCAGCGTAGGGGCAGGGGGCGCAAATGGCTACACCTTC.

This clone occurred a few times. The rearrangement joins TRBV18 to TRBJ1-6; D possibly corresponds to TRBD1 (5 bases). The CDR3 covers 16 residues. The germline gives CDR1 KGHSH, CDR2 LQKENI. V was clipped by 4 bases and J by 7 bases, with 17 bases between them. The CDR3 sequence: CASSRPMGVGNSPLHF. Written as DNA, the CDR3 is TGTGCCAGCTCACGCCCAATGGGGGTAGGGAATTCACCCCTCCACTTT.

The V call is TRBV10-3, the J call TRBJ2-1; 7 positions agree with TRBD2. CDR1 is ENHRY and CDR2 is SYGVKD in the germline V gene. The CDR3 extends over 18 amino acids. V lost 0 bases, J lost 5 bases, and 13 bases stayed unmatched. Written as DNA, the CDR3 is TGTGCCATCAGTGAGTCTCTAATCCGAGGACTAGGCAACAATGAGCAGTTCTTC. Amino acid sequence: CAISESLIRGLGNNEQFF.

The chain joins TRBV28 to TRBJ2-2; TRBD1 aligns across 9 bases. Germline V gene data show CDR1 as MDHEN and CDR2 as SYDVKM. This CDR3 is 24 amino acids long. J lost 4 bases, V lost 3 bases, and 30 bases had no gene match. CDR3 in amino acids: CASSFRFWSGDRARQGSPTGELFF. In DNA form, the CDR3 reads TGTGCCAGCAGTTTCCGGTTTTGGAGCGGGGACAGGGCGCGCCAAGGCAGCCCCACCGGGGAGCTGTTTTTT. Full variable domain (missing parts from reference TRBV28 and TRBJ2-2): DVKVTQSSRYLVKRTGEKVFLECVQDMDHENMFWYRQDPGLGLRLIYFSYDVKMKEKGDIPEGYSVSREKKERFSLILESASTNQTSMYLCASSFRFWSGDRARQGSPTGELFFGEGSRLTVL.

The V call is TRBV2, the J call TRBJ2-7, with a possible D match to TRBD1 (5 bases). Germline loops: CDR1 SNHLY, CDR2 FYNNEI. CDR3 length: 16 amino acids. The V and J ends lost 6 bases and 2 bases respectively, with 20 bases between them. For the CDR3, the DNA is TGTGCCAGCAGCCGGTCACGCAGGGTCCTTACCTACGAGCAGTACTTC. Translation gives CASSRSRRVLTYEQYF.

J is TRBJ2-3 and V is TRBV5-4; D is perhaps TRBD2 (6 bases). With 4 bases removed from V and 1 base from J, the gap between germline ends came to 16 bases. This CDR3 has 16 residues. Germline CDR1 SGHNT, CDR2 YYREEE (reference sequence). The CDR3 reads CASSREPISGTDTQYF. CDR3 DNA: TGTGCCAGCAGCCGGGAGCCTATTAGCGGCACAGATACGCAGTATTTT.

The chain has TRBV7-3 and TRBJ2-4; D not certain. Germline V gives CDR1 SGHTA, CDR2 FQGTGA. V lost 0 bases and J 10 bases, leaving 10 bases between the germline ends. The CDR3 totals 13 residues. CDR3 in amino acids: CASSLTKANIQYF. In DNA, the CDR3 is TGTGCCAGCAGCTTAACTAAGGCAAATATTCAGTACTTC. Full variable domain (remainder filled in from reference TRBV7-3 and TRBJ2-4): GAGVSQTPSNKVTEKGKYVELRCDPISGHTALYWYRQSLGQGPEFLIYFQGTGAADDSGLPNDRFFAVRPEGSVSTLKIQRTERGDSAVYLCASSLTKANIQYFGAGTRLSVL.

This clone appeared a few times. The CDR3: CASSISTVANTEAFF. CDR3 sequence (DNA): TGTGCCAGCAGTATCTCGACAGTCGCGAACACTGAAGCTTTCTTT. V usage is TRBV28 and J usage is TRBJ1-1; tentatively, D is TRBD1 (5 bases). Germline V CDR1 and CDR2: MDHEN, SYDVKM. The CDR3 is 15 residues long. V was shortened by 5 bases and J by 1 base, with 14 bases between the two germline ends.

The genes are TRBV6-6 and TRBJ1-5; TRBD1 is a possible D gene (5 bases). CDR3 length: 15 residues. Germline loops: CDR1 MNHNY, CDR2 SVGAGI (reference sequence). V was trimmed by 7 bases and J by 0 bases, leaving 13 bases between them. CDR3 region: CASNPTGYSNQPQHF. In nucleotides, the CDR3 is TGTGCCAGCAACCCAACAGGTTATAGCAATCAGCCCCAGCATTTT.

The chain's CDR3 is CASSYGGGGGYTF. The CDR3 region has the DNA TGTGCCAGCAGTTACGGGGGAGGGGGCGGCTACACCTTC. The J gene is TRBJ1-2, the V gene TRBV27; 7 positions match TRBD1. Looked up from germline, CDR1 is MNHEY and CDR2 is SMNVEV (reference sequence). This CDR3 region has 13 residues. V lost 4 bases to trimming and J lost 8 bases; unmatched junction nucleotides: 7.

In its sample, this clone was seen once. This chain links TRBV29-1 with TRBJ1-3; 9 bases are a match to TRBD1. V shed 3 bases and J 2 bases; nucleotides not matched to a gene: 8. CDR1 and CDR2 from the germline V gene are SQVTM and ANQGSEA. The CDR3 is 16 amino acids. The CDR3 DNA follows: TGCAGCGTTGACACGGACAGGGGAAGGGCTGGAAACACCATATATTTT. This sequence encodes CSVDTDRGRAGNTIYF.

The chain has TRBV4-3 and TRBJ2-3; 12 nucleotides line up with TRBD2. Germline V lookup: CDR1 LGHNA, CDR2 YSLEER. The V and J ends lost 3 bases and 6 bases, in that order; junction bases with no gene match: 10. The CDR3 is 17 residues long. As DNA, the CDR3 is TGCGCCAGCAGCCAGGATGCCGGACTAGCGGGACGGGATACGCAGTATTTT. It codes for CASSQDAGLAGRDTQYF.

This rearrangement joins TRBV7-9 to TRBJ1-2; TRBD1 matches at 8 bases. CDR3 size: 16 residues. Germline-derived CDR1 and CDR2 are SEHNR and FQNEAQ (reference sequence). V lost 5 bases, J lost 1 base, and 9 bases stayed unmatched. DNA of the CDR3: TGTGCCAGCAGCCGATTCGGACAGGGCCTTAACTATGGCTACACCTTC. Encoded protein: CASSRFGQGLNYGYTF.

A single count supports this clone. The chain couples TRBV7-3 to TRBJ2-7; TRBD2 matches 7 bases. The germline V gene encodes CDR1 SGHTA and CDR2 FQGTGA. V was clipped by 4 bases and J by 2 bases; unmatched bases: 11. The CDR3 is 16 residues long. CDR3 protein: CASSYDGRWGPYEQYF. The CDR3, as DNA: TGTGCCAGCAGCTACGACGGGAGGTGGGGCCCCTACGAGCAGTACTTC.

The chain couples TRBV28 to TRBJ1-1; 8 nucleotides align to TRBD1. This CDR3 contains 14 residues. The germline V gene encodes CDR1 MDHEN and CDR2 SYDVKM. Trimming at V came to 6 bases and at J to 4 bases, leaving 7 bases not matched to a gene. CDR3: CASRTDRGATEAFF. In nucleotides, the CDR3 is TGTGCCAGCAGGACCGACAGGGGTGCCACTGAAGCTTTCTTT.